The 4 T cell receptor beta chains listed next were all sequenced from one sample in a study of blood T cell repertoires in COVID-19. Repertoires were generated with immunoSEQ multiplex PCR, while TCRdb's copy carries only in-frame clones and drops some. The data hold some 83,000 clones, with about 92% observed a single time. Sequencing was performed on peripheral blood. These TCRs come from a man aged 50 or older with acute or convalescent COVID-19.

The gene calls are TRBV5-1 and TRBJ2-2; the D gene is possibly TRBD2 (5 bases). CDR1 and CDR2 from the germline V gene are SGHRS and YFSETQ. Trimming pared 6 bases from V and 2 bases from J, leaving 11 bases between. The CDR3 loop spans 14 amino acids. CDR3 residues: CASKGGPNTGELFF. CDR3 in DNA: TGCGCCAGCAAAGGCGGGCCTAACACCGGGGAGCTGTTTTTT.

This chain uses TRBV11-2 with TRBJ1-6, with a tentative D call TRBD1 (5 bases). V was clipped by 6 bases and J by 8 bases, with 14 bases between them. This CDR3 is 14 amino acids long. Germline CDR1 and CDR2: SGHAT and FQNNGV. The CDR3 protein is CASSVRQGYSPLHF. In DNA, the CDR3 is TGTGCCAGCAGTGTGAGGCAGGGATATTCACCCCTCCACTTT.

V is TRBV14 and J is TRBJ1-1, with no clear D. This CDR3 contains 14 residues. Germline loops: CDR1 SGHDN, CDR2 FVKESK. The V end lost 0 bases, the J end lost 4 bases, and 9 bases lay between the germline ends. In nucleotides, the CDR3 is TGTGCCAGCAGCCAAGATCGGCGGGGCACTGAAGCTTTCTTT. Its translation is CASSQDRRGTEAFF.

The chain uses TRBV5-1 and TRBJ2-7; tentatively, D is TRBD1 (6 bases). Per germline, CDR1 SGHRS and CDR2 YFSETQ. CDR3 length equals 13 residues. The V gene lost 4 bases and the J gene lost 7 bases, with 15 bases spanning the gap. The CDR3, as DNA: TGCGCCAGCAGCGATACAGGGATGGGGGAGCAGTACTTC. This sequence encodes CASSDTGMGEQYF. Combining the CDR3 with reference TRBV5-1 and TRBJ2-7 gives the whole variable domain KAGVTQTPRYLIKTRGQQVTLSCSPISGHRSVSWYQQTPGQGLQFLFEYFSETQRNKGNFPGRFSGRQFSNSRSEMNVSTLELGDSALYLCASSDTGMGEQYFGPGTRLTVT.